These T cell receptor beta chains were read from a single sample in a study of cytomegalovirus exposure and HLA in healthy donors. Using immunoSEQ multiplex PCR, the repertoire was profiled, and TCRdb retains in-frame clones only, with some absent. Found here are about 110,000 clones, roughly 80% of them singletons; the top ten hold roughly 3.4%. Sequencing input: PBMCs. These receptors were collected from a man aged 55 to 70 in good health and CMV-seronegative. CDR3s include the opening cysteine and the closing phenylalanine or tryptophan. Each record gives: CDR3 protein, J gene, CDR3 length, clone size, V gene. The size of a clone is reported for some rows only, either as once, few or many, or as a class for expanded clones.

CDR3aa: CASRRKPGQGWETQYF
j_gene: TRBJ2-5
len: 16
abundance: few
v_gene: TRBV19

CDR3aa: CASSPQQGSGQPQHF
j_gene: TRBJ1-5
len: 15
abundance: .
v_gene: TRBV7-2

CDR3aa: CASSLAGQGDYGYTF
j_gene: TRBJ1-2
len: 15
abundance: few
v_gene: TRBV5-1

CDR3aa: CASSQGATGGAGIAKNIQYF
j_gene: TRBJ2-4
len: 20
abundance: .
v_gene: TRBV4-1

CDR3aa: CASSKGAVETQYF
j_gene: TRBJ2-5
len: 13
abundance: .
v_gene: TRBV25-1

CDR3aa: CASSPPFGGASYNEQFF
j_gene: TRBJ2-1
len: 17
abundance: .
v_gene: TRBV18

CDR3aa: CASSYSGSANYGYTF
j_gene: TRBJ1-2
len: 15
abundance: .
v_gene: TRBV6-5

CDR3aa: CALGDRGYGYTF
j_gene: TRBJ1-2
len: 12
abundance: .
v_gene: TRBV28

CDR3aa: CASQDRGNSEQYF
j_gene: .
len: 13
abundance: .
v_gene: TRBV30

CDR3aa: CASSEGGTGSQETQYF
j_gene: TRBJ2-5
len: 16
abundance: .
v_gene: TRBV6-1

CDR3aa: CASSLAGLSSSYNEQFF
j_gene: TRBJ2-1
len: 17
abundance: .
v_gene: TRBV7-8

CDR3aa: CASRKGGSNSPLHF
j_gene: TRBJ1-6
len: 14
abundance: few
v_gene: TRBV7-2

CDR3aa: CASKFLAGNTIYF
j_gene: TRBJ1-3
len: 13
abundance: .
v_gene: TRBV19

CDR3aa: CASRQAGGNEQFF
j_gene: TRBJ2-1
len: 13
abundance: .
v_gene: TRBV6-6

CDR3aa: CASSPRPGQVTDTQYF
j_gene: TRBJ2-3
len: 16
abundance: .
v_gene: TRBV4-3

CDR3aa: CASGKRGDSNTGELFF
j_gene: TRBJ2-2
len: 16
abundance: .
v_gene: TRBV9

CDR3aa: CASSQQGTSYNSPLHF
j_gene: TRBJ1-6
len: 16
abundance: .
v_gene: TRBV7-8

CDR3aa: CAWSSGGKRETQYF
j_gene: TRBJ2-5
len: 14
abundance: few
v_gene: TRBV30

CDR3aa: CASSPRLRTDTQYF
j_gene: TRBJ2-3
len: 14
abundance: .
v_gene: TRBV18

CDR3aa: CASSPRRQGFQETQYF
j_gene: TRBJ2-5
len: 16
abundance: .
v_gene: TRBV2

CDR3aa: CASSQGRGTNEKLFF
j_gene: TRBJ1-4
len: 15
abundance: .
v_gene: TRBV4-3

CDR3aa: CRRDVATYNEQFF
j_gene: TRBJ2-1
len: 13
abundance: .
v_gene: TRBV18

CDR3aa: CASSLAPQGSGEKLFF
j_gene: TRBJ1-4
len: 16
abundance: .
v_gene: TRBV5-1

CDR3aa: CASSLRDGNQPQHF
j_gene: TRBJ1-5
len: 14
abundance: .
v_gene: TRBV6-6

CDR3aa: CSVEIRVNTEAFF
j_gene: TRBJ1-1
len: 13
abundance: once
v_gene: TRBV29-1

CDR3aa: CASSPGHLNTEAFF
j_gene: TRBJ1-1
len: 14
abundance: .
v_gene: TRBV5-1

CDR3aa: CASVLTGASDTEAFF
j_gene: TRBJ1-1
len: 15
abundance: few
v_gene: TRBV6-5

CDR3aa: CASSPGGDIQYF
j_gene: TRBJ2-4
len: 12
abundance: few
v_gene: TRBV4-3

CDR3aa: CASSPDRGGYQETQYF
j_gene: TRBJ2-5
len: 16
abundance: .
v_gene: TRBV18

CDR3aa: CASSQDQARRSLHF
j_gene: TRBJ1-6
len: 14
abundance: once
v_gene: TRBV4-2

CDR3aa: CASSEGVFLAKNIQYF
j_gene: TRBJ2-4
len: 16
abundance: .
v_gene: TRBV9

CDR3aa: CSVESRGGREKLFF
j_gene: TRBJ1-4
len: 14
abundance: .
v_gene: TRBV29-1

CDR3aa: CASSLGGGDTEAFF
j_gene: TRBJ1-1
len: 14
abundance: .
v_gene: TRBV5-4

CDR3aa: CASSVVPGTDTQYF
j_gene: TRBJ2-3
len: 14
abundance: .
v_gene: TRBV9

CDR3aa: CASRGSGTSGRGQYF
j_gene: TRBJ2-3
len: 15
abundance: .
v_gene: TRBV6-5

CDR3aa: CASSLDQWTGNTDTQYF
j_gene: TRBJ2-3
len: 17
abundance: .
v_gene: TRBV11-2

CDR3aa: CASSSFSGANVLTF
j_gene: TRBJ2-6
len: 14
abundance: .
v_gene: TRBV9

CDR3aa: CASSPGGTGGTEAFF
j_gene: TRBJ1-1
len: 15
abundance: .
v_gene: TRBV4-2

CDR3aa: CASSEYRGTGANVLTF
j_gene: TRBJ2-6
len: 16
abundance: .
v_gene: TRBV6-1

CDR3aa: CASSYAGYEKLFF
j_gene: TRBJ1-4
len: 13
abundance: .
v_gene: TRBV6-5

CDR3aa: CASSQDLVGAGELFF
j_gene: TRBJ2-2
len: 15
abundance: .
v_gene: TRBV4-2